This TCR beta chain appears in the sequencing data of a study of T cell responses to AZD1222 COVID-19 vaccine. Study conclusions and caveats: CD4 TCRs covered the whole spike, strongest at regions 160-218 and 743-854.

Clones were sequenced by immunoSEQ multiplex PCR, and TCRdb holds only the in-frame ones, with some missing. This sample has roughly 67,000 clones, with about four fifths found just once. Looked up from germline, CDR1 is PRHDT and CDR2 is FYEKMQ (reference sequence). The CDR3 is 18 amino acids. Unmatched junction bases numbered 16, after V lost 1 base and J lost 6 bases. Note on this clone: No antigen is known for it.

The sequence derives from an adult in good health. This sample comprised peripheral blood, obtained on day 0 of AZD1222 vaccination. This chain connects TRBV13 to TRBJ2-3, with TRBD2 matching 7 bases. The CDR3 DNA is TGTGCCAGCAGCTTAGCCGGGACTAACGTAAAACCCCACGATACGCAGTATTTT. This translates into CASSLAGTNVKPHDTQYF.